A single sample is the source of the 18 T cell receptor beta chains below, sequenced in a study of T cells in Graves' hyperthyroidism and ophthalmopathy (dated by TCRdb to about 2019). The library was obtained by multiplex PCR. Sequencing instrument: Illumina HiSeq 2000. TCR beta CDR3 regions were amplified from RNA transcripts. The first round of RT-PCR for the TCR CDR3 was performed with the HTBI primer set and the Qiagen OneStep RT-PCR kit. TCRdb itself trimmed the public reads at Q25 with fastp, ran MiXCR and retained productive beta chains. Entries are consolidated by CDR3 protein sequence, retaining the most common genes and DNA. Counted in this sample were 560,000 or so distinct CDR3 sequences; under 60% of them appeared once. 8.2% of the sample is in the top ten clones. Sequences were obtained from peripheral blood or thyroid tissue (not recorded which). These receptors were obtained from a woman aged 18-35 years with Graves' hyperthyroidism. Donor details come from another sample of the same person, matched by shared clones.

The chain couples TRBV7-2 to TRBJ2-7; 9 nucleotides agree with TRBD2. There are 16 residues in the CDR3. Germline V gene lookup returns CDR1 SGHTA and CDR2 FQGNSA. J lost 6 bases, V lost 1 base, and 10 bases had no gene match. The chain's CDR3 is CASSLGGSGRSREQYF. In DNA form, the CDR3 reads TGTGCCAGCAGCTTAGGTGGTAGCGGGAGATCCCGCGAGCAGTACTTC.

This clonotype was recorded at least ten times. One junction end does not reproduce the germline sequence, and a read error may be involved. The chain links TRBV10-3 to TRBJ2-7; TRBD2 agrees at 7 bases. CDR3 length equals 16 residues. Germline V CDR1 and CDR2: ENHRY, SYGVKD. The CDR3 loop reads CASSAPLAASTYEQYF. CDR3 nucleotides: TGTGCCAGCAGTGCGCCTCTAGCGGCCTCTACCTACGAGCAGTACTTC.

In this sample, this clonotype turned up many times. The chain is built from TRBV10-3 and TRBJ1-2; 10 bases agree with TRBD1. The CDR3 sequence is 14 residues long. Looked up from germline, CDR1 is ENHRY and CDR2 is SYGVKD. Trimming at V came to 2 bases and at J to 6 bases, leaving 3 bases not matched to a gene. CDR3 sequence: CAISEDGTGDGYTF. The CDR3 coding sequence is TGTGCCATCAGTGAGGACGGGACAGGGGATGGCTACACCTTC.

Details on this clonotype: A much larger clonotype is one base distant, so this may be a read error. This CDR3 reads CASWKAGHDEQYF. Here the CDR3 DNA reads TGTGCCAGCTGGAAGGCAGGTCACGACGAGCAGTACTTC. The rearrangement links TRBV2 to TRBJ2-7, with D hard to call. CDR1 and CDR2 from the germline V gene are SNHLY and FYNNEI. The CDR3 covers 13 residues. With 8 bases removed from V and 5 bases from J, the gap between germline ends came to 16 bases.

This clonotype was observed a few times. The J gene is TRBJ1-6, the V gene TRBV19, with D possibly being TRBD1 (5 bases). The CDR3 loop spans 15 amino acids. V lost 5 bases and J 7 bases, leaving 15 bases between the germline ends. Germline assignment: CDR1 LNHDA and CDR2 SQIVND (reference sequence). This CDR3 is CASSRRGTGNSPLHF. CDR3 bases: TGTGCCAGTAGTCGACGGGGCACGGGCAATTCACCCCTCCACTTT.

The chain is built from TRBV27 and TRBJ1-2, with 7 positions matching TRBD1. This CDR3 contains 13 residues. CDR1 and CDR2 from the germline V gene are MNHEY and SMNVEV (reference sequence). The J segment lost 4 bases and the V segment lost 5 bases, leaving 4 bases of the junction unmatched. CDR3 sequence: CASSRGTAYGYTF. DNA of the CDR3: TGTGCCAGCAGTCGTGGGACAGCCTATGGCTACACCTTC.

The CDR3 DNA follows: TGTGCCGGCCAATTGACCCGAGGCTCCACTGAAGCTTTCTTT. Amino acid sequence: CAGQLTRGSTEAFF. The rearrangement links TRBV2 to TRBJ1-1; D is undetermined. Trimming took off 11 bases at V and 4 bases at J, with 20 bases between the two ends. Germline CDR1 reads SNHLY; CDR2 reads FYNNEI. The CDR3 totals 14 residues.

The chain couples TRBV25-1 to TRBJ1-2; D unclear. CDR3 length equals 13 residues. The V gene's germline CDR1 is MGHDK and CDR2 SYGVNS. CDR3 bases: TGTGCTAGAGATCCAGTAATCAACTATGGCTACACCTTC. This codes for CARDPVINYGYTF.

This clonotype was counted between two and nine times. V is TRBV29-1 and J is TRBJ2-3; 10 positions match TRBD2. Looked up from germline, CDR1 is SQVTM and CDR2 is ANQGSEA. This CDR3 has 15 residues. Trimming took 6 bases from V and 6 from J; bases not matched to a gene: 12. The CDR3 DNA follows: TGCAGCGTCCTGCGCACTAGCGGGATAGGCGATACGCAGTATTTT. Protein: CSVLRTSGIGDTQYF.

With respect to this clonotype: One end of the junction varies from germline; a read error may be responsible. V usage is TRBV10-3 and J usage is TRBJ2-7; 8 positions agree with TRBD2. Germline assignment: CDR1 ENHRY and CDR2 SYGVKD. The CDR3 length is 20 residues. The CDR3 bases are TGTGCCAGCAGTTACTCGAGTTTTCCGGGAGGGCCCAAGAGCTCCTACGAGCAGTACTTC. Its translation is CASSYSSFPGGPKSSYEQYF.

This clonotype was observed a few times. The chain couples TRBV9 to TRBJ2-7; D gene unclear. Per the germline V gene, CDR1 is SGDLS and CDR2 is YYNGEE. The ends were cut back, 3 bases at V and 4 bases at J, with 14 bases in the middle. This CDR3 is 14 amino acids long. CDR3 residues: CASSALTGGYEQYF. The CDR3 DNA is TGTGCCAGCAGCGCCCTAACGGGTGGGTACGAGCAGTACTTC. Complete variable domain (other parts from reference TRBV9 and TRBJ2-7): DSGVTQTPKHLITATGQRVTLRCSPRSGDLSVYWYQQSLDQGLQFLIQYYNGEERAKGNILERFSAQQFPDLHSELNLSSLELGDSALYFCASSALTGGYEQYFGPGTRLTVT.

This clonotype came up many times. V is TRBV29-1 and J is TRBJ2-6; no definite D call. This CDR3 is built from 13 residues. Trimming removed 5 bases from V and 0 bases from J, with 5 bases in between. Germline V gene lookup returns CDR1 SQVTM and CDR2 ANQGSEA. CDR3 residues: CSVYVSGANVLTF. The CDR3 DNA is TGCAGCGTTTACGTCTCTGGGGCCAACGTCCTGACTTTC.

This clonotype was counted a few times. The J gene is TRBJ2-7, the V gene TRBV6-1, with D perhaps matching TRBD1 (6 bases). Germline CDR1 reads MNHNS; CDR2 reads SASEGT. Between the trimmed V and J ends, which lost 5 bases and 2 bases, there was a span of 13 bases. This CDR3 region has 14 residues. CDR3 amino acids: CASSPQGRPYEQYF. CDR3 coding DNA: TGTGCCAGCAGTCCACAGGGACGTCCCTACGAGCAGTACTTC.

The chain combines TRBV20-1 with TRBJ1-3, with D tentatively TRBD1 (5 bases). There are 16 residues in the CDR3. V was pared by 6 bases and J by 0 bases, with 18 bases between. Per the germline V gene, CDR1 is DFQATT and CDR2 is SNEGSKA (reference sequence). CDR3 sequence: CSAPEAGASSGNTIYF. The CDR3 DNA reads TGCAGTGCCCCGGAGGCCGGGGCAAGCTCTGGAAACACCATATATTTT.

This clonotype came up a few times. This rearrangement joins TRBV7-2 to TRBJ2-5; no clear D gene. The V gene's germline CDR1 is SGHTA and CDR2 FQGNSA. V lost 7 bases and J lost 5, with 11 bases in between. The CDR3 length is 12 residues. CDR3 region: CASTGRRETQYF. CDR3 nucleotide sequence: TGTGCCAGCACCGGACGTCGGGAGACCCAGTACTTC.

Regarding this clonotype: One junction end does not reproduce the germline sequence, and a read error may be involved. The V gene is TRBV19, the J gene TRBJ1-5; D gene ambiguous. Germline values: CDR1 LNHDA, CDR2 SQIVND (reference sequence). The CDR3 is made up of 14 amino acids. The chain's CDR3 is CASSIGGFNQSQHF. The CDR3 DNA reads as TGTGCCAGTAGTATTGGCGGTTTCAATCAGTCCCAGCATTTT.

The CDR3 spells CATSDAARTKTF. CDR3 sequence (DNA): TGTGCCACCAGTGACGCCGCAAGGACGAAAACTTTC. This sequence joins TRBV24-1 and TRBJ2-6; no clear D gene. This CDR3 comprises 12 residues. With 4 bases removed from V and 19 bases from J, the gap between germline ends came to 16 bases. The V gene's germline CDR1 is KGHDR and CDR2 SFDVKD.

V is TRBV24-1 and J is TRBJ2-2; TRBD2 matches 7 bases. Germline assignment: CDR1 KGHDR and CDR2 SFDVKD. V shed 4 bases and J 4 bases; nucleotides not matched to a gene: 5. CDR3 length equals 15 residues. In DNA form, the CDR3 reads TGTGCCACCAGTGACGGGAGGTCCCCCACCGGGGAGCTGTTTTTT. This sequence encodes CATSDGRSPTGELFF.